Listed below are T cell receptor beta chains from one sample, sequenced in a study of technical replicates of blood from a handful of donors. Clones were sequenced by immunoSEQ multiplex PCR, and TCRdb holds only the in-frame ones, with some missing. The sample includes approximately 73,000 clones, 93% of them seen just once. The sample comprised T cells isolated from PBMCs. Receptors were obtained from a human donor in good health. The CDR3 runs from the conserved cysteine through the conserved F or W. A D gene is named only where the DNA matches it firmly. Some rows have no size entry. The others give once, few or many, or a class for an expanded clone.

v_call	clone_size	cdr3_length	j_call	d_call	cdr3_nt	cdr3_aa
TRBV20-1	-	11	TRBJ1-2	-	TGCCAAATTGGGGAGAACTATGGCTACACCTTC	CQIGENYGYTF
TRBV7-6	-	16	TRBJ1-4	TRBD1	TGTGCCAGCAGCCGGGACCTGACAGGGAGGTACGAAAAACTGTTTTTT	CASSRDLTGRYEKLFF
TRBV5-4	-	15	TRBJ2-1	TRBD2	TGTGCCAGCAGCCCTAGCGGGAGCTCCTACAATGAGCAGTTCTTC	CASSPSGSSYNEQFF
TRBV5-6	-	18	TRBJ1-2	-	TGTGCCAGCAGCTTGGTATTTACATCAGGGGAGGGCAACTATGGCTACACCTTC	CASSLVFTSGEGNYGYTF
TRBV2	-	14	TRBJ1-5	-	TGTGCCAGCAGTGAAGGTCGGTTTCTTCAGCCCCAGCATTTT	CASSEGRFLQPQHF
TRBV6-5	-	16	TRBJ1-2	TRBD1	TGTGCCAGCAGTTACGGCGGACAGGGAAGTCCTCTTGGCTACACCTTC	CASSYGGQGSPLGYTF
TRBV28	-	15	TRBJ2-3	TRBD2	TGTGCCAGCAACGTAGCGGGAGCGGGTGTTGATACGCAGTATTTT	CASNVAGAGVDTQYF
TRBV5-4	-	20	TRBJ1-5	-	TGTGCCAGCAGCCCATCCCGTTCGGGACATACGCCGTATAGCAATCAGCCCCAGCATTTT	CASSPSRSGHTPYSNQPQHF
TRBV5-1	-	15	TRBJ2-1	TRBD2	TGCGCCAGCAGCTCAGGGACTAGCGGATACAATGAGCAGTTCTTC	CASSSGTSGYNEQFF
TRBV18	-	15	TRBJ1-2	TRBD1	TGTGCCAGCTCACCTAACACCGGGACAGGGTATGGCTACACCTTC	CASSPNTGTGYGYTF
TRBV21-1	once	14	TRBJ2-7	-	TGTGCCAGCAGCGGCCGCACAGTAGTAGACGAGCAGTACTTC	CASSGRTVVDEQYF
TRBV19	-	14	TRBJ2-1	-	TGTGCCAGTTCTCGGGAACCAATTTACAATGAGCAGTTCTTC	CASSREPIYNEQFF
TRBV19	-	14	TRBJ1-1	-	TGTGCCAGTAGTATTGGCGGCCCGAACACTGAAGCTTTCTTT	CASSIGGPNTEAFF
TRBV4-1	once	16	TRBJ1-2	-	TGCGCCAGCAGCCAAGAGTTAACAGTTACTAACTATGGCTACACCTTC	CASSQELTVTNYGYTF
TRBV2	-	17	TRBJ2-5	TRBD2	TGTGCCAGCAGTGAAGGGGGACTAGCGGGGGGGCTGGAGACCCAGTACTTC	CASSEGGLAGGLETQYF
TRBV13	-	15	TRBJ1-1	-	TGTGCCAGCAGCTTAACGTCTACAGCGAACACTGAAGCTTTCTTT	CASSLTSTANTEAFF
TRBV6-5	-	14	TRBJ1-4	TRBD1	TGTGCCAGCGGAGGGACAGGGGGTTACGAAAAACTGTTTTTT	CASGGTGGYEKLFF
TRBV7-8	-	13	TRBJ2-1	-	TGTGCCAGCACGAGGAGGGCCCCCAATGAGCAGTTCTTC	CASTRRAPNEQFF
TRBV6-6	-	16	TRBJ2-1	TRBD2	TGTGCCAGCAGTCCTTCTCGGGGGGGTTATCCGGGTGAGCAGTTCTTC	CASSPSRGGYPGEQFF
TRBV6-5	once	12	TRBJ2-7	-	TGTGCCAGCAAGGGAGATTTCTACGAGCAGTACTTC	CASKGDFYEQYF
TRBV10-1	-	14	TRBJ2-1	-	TGCGCCAGCAGTGAGTCGAGCTCCTACAATGAGCAGTTCTTC	CASSESSSYNEQFF
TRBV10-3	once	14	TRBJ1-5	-	TGTGCCATCAGTGAGTCGGGTGGCGGACAGCCCCAGCATTTT	CAISESGGGQPQHF
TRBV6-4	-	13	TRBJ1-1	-	TGTGCCAGCAGCGGGGAGGGGAACACTGAAGCTTTCTTT	CASSGEGNTEAFF
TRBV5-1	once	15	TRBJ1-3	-	TGCGCCAGCAGCTTAGGGGAACTCTCTGGAAACACCATATATTTT	CASSLGELSGNTIYF